Reported below is one T cell receptor beta chain. This sample was included in a study of blood T cell repertoires in COVID-19. Study-level background: The study drew acute and convalescent COVID-19 samples from the United States, Italy and Spain. T cells, B-cell-depleted T cells, or PBMCs provided the cDNA or gDNA that served as material.

As processed by the authors: Scientists estimated how many nucleated cells there were by amplifying reference gene primers. Profiling relied on immunoSEQ multiplex PCR, and the TCRdb table lists in-frame clones only, not all of them. The D gene and trimming were derived from the DNA, and the V and J assignments and clone size from that table. This sample has some 160,000 clones, with roughly 93% found just once. The receptor's source is a man aged 18 to 29 with acute or convalescent COVID-19. Sequencing was carried out using peripheral blood.

CDR3 amino acids: CASSVEGGSNQPQHF. The CDR3, as DNA: TGTGCCAGCAGTGTTGAGGGGGGGAGCAATCAGCCCCAGCATTTT. The chain is built from TRBV2 and TRBJ1-5, with a possible D match to TRBD1 (6 bases). Germline lookup yields CDR1 SNHLY and CDR2 FYNNEI. Trimming pared 4 bases from V and 1 base from J, leaving 11 bases between. The CDR3 length is 15 residues.